This TCR beta chain was found in a study of T cells expressing NK-cell markers. Study details: Obtained from sorted CD3+CD56+NKG2C+, CD3+CD56+NKG2C- and CD3+CD56-NKG2C+ T cells were the TCR beta repertoires. Study-level points and caveats: Among several donors, these clonotypes also ranked first in the CD3+CD56-NKG2C+ fraction. For about six donors, the dominant NKG2C+ clonotypes made up about 1.0-7.5% of their CD8+ T cells.

With respect to this clonotype: Its specificity is unknown.

The CDR3 has 13 amino acids. The germline CDR1 and CDR2 sequences are SGHNT and YYREEE (reference sequence). Synthesis of TCR beta cDNA relied on 5'RACE template switching carrying UMIs. TCRdb reprocessed the 5' RACE reads and stores each CDR3 protein as one record, lacking DNA. Its table records about 460,000 distinct CDR3 sequences. The sequenced sample consisted of blood T cells: a sorted CD56 or NKG2C T cell subset, CD4+ or CD8+ T cells, or bulk PBMC T cells (not recorded which). The chain employs TRBV5-4 and TRBJ2-2. The TCR comes from a woman aged 45-60 years in good health. CDR3 region: CASRWTNTGELFF.